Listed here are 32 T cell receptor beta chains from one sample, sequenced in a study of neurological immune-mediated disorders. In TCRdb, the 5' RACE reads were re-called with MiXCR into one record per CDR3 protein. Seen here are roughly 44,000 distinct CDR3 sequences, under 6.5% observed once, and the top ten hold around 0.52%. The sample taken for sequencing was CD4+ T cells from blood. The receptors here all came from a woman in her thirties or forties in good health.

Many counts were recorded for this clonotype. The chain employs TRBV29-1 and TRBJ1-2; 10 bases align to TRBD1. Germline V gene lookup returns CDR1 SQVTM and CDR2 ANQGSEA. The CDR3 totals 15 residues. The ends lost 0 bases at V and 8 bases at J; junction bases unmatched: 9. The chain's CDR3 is CSVEDGAGQGTGYTF. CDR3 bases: TGCAGCGTTGAAGACGGGGCGGGACAGGGGACCGGCTACACCTTC.

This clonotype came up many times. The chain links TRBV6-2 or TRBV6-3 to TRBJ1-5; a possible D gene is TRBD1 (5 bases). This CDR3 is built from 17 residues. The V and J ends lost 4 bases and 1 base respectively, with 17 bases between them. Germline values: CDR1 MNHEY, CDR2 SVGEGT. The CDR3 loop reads CASSLRPTGVSNQPQHF. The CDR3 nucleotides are TGTGCCAGCAGTTTGCGACCCACGGGGGTGAGCAATCAGCCCCAGCATTTT.

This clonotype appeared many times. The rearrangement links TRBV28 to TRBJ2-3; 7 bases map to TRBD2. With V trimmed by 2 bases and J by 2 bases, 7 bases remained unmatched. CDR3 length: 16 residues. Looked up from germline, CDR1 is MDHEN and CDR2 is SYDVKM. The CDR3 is CASSLAGVGITDTQYF. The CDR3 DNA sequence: TGTGCCAGCAGTTTAGCGGGAGTGGGGATCACAGATACGCAGTATTTT.

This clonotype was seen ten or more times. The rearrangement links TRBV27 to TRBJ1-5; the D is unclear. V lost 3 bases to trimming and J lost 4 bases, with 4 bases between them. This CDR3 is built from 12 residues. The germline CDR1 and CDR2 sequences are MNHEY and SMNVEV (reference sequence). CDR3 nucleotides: TGTGCCAGCAGTTTCCTTAATCAGCCCCAGCATTTT. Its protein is CASSFLNQPQHF.

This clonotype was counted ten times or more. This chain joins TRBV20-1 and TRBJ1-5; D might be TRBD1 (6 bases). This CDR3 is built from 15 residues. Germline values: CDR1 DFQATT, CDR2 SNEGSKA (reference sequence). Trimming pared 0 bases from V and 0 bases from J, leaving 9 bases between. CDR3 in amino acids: CSARDGQYSNQPQHF. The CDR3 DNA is TGCAGTGCTAGAGATGGACAGTATAGCAATCAGCCCCAGCATTTT.

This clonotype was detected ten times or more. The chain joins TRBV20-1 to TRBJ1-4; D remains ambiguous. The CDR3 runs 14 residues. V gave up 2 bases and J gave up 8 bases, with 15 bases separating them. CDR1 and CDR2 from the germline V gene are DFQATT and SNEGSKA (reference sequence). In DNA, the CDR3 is TGCAGTGCTAGAAAGGGATTAGTAGGAGAAAAACTGTTTTTT. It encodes CSARKGLVGEKLFF.

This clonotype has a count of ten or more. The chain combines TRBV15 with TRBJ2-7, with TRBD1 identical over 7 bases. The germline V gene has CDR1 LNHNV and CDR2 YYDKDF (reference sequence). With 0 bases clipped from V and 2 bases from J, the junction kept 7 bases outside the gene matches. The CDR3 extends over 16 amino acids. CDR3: CATSRDRQGPTYEQYF. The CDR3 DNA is TGTGCCACCAGCAGAGACAGACAGGGACCGACCTACGAGCAGTACTTC.

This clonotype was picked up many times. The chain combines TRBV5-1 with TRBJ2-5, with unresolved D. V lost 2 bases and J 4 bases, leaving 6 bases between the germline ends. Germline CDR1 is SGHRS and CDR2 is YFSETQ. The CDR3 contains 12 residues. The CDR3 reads CASSLNIETQYF. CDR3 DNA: TGCGCCAGCAGCTTAAATATAGAGACCCAGTACTTC.

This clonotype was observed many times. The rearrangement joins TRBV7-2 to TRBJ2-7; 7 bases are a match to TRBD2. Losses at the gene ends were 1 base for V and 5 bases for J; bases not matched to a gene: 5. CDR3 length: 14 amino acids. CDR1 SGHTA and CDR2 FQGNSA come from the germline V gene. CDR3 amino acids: CASSLVGRADEQYF. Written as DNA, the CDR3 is TGTGCCAGCAGCTTAGTGGGGAGGGCCGACGAGCAGTACTTC.

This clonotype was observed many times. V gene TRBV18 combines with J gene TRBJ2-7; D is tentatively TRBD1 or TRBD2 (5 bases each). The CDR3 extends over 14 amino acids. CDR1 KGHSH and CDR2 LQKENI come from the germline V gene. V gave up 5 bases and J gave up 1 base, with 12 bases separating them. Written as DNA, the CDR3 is TGTGCCAGCTCAATGGGGACGGATTCCTACGAGCAGTACTTC. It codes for CASSMGTDSYEQYF.

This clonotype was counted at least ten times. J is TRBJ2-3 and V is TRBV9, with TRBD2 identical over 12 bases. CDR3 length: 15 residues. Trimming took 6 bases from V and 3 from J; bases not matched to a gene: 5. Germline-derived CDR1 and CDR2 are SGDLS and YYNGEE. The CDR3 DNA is TGTGCCAGCAACCCACTAGCGGGAGGAACAGATACGCAGTATTTT. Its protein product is CASNPLAGGTDTQYF.

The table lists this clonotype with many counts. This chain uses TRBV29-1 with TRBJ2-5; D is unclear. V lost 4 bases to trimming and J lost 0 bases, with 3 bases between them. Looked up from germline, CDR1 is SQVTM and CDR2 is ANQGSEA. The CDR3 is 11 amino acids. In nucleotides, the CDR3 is TGCAGCGTTGTGTACCAAGAGACCCAGTACTTC. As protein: CSVVYQETQYF.

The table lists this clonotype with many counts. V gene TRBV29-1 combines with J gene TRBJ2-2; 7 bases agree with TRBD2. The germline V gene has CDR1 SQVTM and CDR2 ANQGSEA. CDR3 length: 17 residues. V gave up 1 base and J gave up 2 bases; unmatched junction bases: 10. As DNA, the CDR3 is TGCAGCGTTGAAGCTGGGAGGGGAACGGGTAACACCGGGGAGCTGTTTTTT. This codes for CSVEAGRGTGNTGELFF.

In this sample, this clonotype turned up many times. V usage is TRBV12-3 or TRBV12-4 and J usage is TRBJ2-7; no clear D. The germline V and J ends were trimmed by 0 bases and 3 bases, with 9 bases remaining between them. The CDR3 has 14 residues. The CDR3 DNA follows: TGTGCCAGCAGTTTAGCTTCCCCGGGCTACGAGCAGTACTTC. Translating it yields CASSLASPGYEQYF.

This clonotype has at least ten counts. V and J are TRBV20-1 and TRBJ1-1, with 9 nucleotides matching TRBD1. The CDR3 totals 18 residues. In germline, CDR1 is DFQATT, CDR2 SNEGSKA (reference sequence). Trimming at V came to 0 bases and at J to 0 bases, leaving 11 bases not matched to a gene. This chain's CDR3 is CSAREGFGGQGMNTEAFF. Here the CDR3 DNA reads TGCAGTGCTAGAGAGGGGTTCGGGGGACAGGGCATGAACACTGAAGCTTTCTTT.

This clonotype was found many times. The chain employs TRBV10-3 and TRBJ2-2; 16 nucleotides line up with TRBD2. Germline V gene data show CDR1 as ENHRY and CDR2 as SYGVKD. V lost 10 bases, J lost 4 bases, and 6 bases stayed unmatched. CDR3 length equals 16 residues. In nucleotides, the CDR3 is TGTGCCACTGGGACTAGCGGGAGGGCCTTCACCGGGGAGCTGTTTTTT. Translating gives CATGTSGRAFTGELFF.

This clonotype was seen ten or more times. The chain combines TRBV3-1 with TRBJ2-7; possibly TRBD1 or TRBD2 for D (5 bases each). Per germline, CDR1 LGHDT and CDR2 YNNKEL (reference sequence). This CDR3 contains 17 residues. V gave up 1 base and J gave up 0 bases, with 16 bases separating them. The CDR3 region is CASSQAGRWGSSYEQYF. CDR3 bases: TGTGCCAGCAGCCAAGCGGGTAGGTGGGGGAGCTCCTACGAGCAGTACTTC.

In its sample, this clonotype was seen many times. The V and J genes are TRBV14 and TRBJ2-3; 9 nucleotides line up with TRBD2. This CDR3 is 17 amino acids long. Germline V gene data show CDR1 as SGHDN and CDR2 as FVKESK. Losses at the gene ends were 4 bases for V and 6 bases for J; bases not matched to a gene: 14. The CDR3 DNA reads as TGTGCCAGCAGCCCGACTTGGGGTCTAGCGGGACGGGATACGCAGTATTTT. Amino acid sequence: CASSPTWGLAGRDTQYF.

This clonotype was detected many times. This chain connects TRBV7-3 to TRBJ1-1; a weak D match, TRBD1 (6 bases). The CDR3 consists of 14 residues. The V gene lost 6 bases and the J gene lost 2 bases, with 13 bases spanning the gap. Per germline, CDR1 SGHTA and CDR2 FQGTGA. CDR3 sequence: CASSNGGVNTEAFF. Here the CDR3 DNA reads TGTGCCAGCAGTAATGGGGGCGTAAACACTGAAGCTTTCTTT. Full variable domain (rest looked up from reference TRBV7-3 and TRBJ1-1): GAGVSQTPSNKVTEKGKYVELRCDPISGHTALYWYRQSLGQGPEFLIYFQGTGAADDSGLPNDRFFAVRPEGSVSTLKIQRTERGDSAVYLCASSNGGVNTEAFFGQGTRLTVV.

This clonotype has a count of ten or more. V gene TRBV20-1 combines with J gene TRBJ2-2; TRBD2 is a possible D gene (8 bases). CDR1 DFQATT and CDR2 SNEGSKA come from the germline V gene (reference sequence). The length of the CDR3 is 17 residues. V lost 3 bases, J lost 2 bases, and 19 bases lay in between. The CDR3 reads CSARDQGGTSNTGELFF. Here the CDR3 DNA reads TGCAGTGCTAGGGATCAGGGGGGGACTAGTAACACCGGGGAGCTGTTTTTT.

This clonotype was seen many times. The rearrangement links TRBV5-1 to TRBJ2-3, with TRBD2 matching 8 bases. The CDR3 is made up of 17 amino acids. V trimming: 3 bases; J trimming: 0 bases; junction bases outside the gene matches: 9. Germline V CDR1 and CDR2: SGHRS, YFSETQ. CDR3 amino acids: CASSWPLAGGSTDTQYF. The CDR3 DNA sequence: TGCGCCAGCAGCTGGCCTCTAGCGGGCGGGAGCACAGATACGCAGTATTTT.

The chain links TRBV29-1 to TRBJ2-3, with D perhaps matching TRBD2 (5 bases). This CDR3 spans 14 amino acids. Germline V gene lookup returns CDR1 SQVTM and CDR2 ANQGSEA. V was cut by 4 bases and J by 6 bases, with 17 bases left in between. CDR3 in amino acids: CSVVGIASGDTQYF. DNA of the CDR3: TGCAGCGTTGTTGGGATAGCGTCAGGCGATACGCAGTATTTT.

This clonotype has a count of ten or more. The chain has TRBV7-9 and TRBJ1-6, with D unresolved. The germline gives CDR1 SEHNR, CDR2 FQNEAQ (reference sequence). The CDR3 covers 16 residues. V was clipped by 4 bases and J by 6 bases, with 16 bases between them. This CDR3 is CASSSTVRGLNSPLHF. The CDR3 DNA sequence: TGTGCCAGCAGCTCAACCGTTCGGGGTCTTAATTCACCCCTCCACTTT.

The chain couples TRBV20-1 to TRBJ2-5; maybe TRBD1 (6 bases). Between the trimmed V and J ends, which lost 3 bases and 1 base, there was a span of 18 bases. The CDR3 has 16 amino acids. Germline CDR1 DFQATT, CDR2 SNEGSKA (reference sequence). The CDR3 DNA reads TGCAGTGCTAGCTGGGTTTCAGGGGCCATCCAAGAGACCCAGTACTTC. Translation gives CSASWVSGAIQETQYF.

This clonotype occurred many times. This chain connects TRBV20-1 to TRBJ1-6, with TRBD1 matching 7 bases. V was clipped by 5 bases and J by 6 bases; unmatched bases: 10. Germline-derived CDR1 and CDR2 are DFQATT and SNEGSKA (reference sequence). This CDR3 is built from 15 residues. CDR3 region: CSAHRGQGGNSPLHF. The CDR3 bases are TGCAGTGCTCACAGGGGCCAAGGGGGTAATTCACCCCTCCACTTT.

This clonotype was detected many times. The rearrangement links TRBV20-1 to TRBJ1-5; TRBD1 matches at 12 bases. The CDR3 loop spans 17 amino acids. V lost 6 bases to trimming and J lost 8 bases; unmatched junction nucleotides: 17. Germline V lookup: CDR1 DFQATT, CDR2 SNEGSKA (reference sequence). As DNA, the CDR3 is TGCAGTGCCCCTCCGGGACAGGGGGCGTTACGGAGTAAGCCCCAGCATTTT. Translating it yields CSAPPGQGALRSKPQHF.

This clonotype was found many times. The CDR3 DNA reads as TGTGCCAGCAGCTTTGAGGCACAGAACACCGGGGAGCTGTTTTTT. This codes for CASSFEAQNTGELFF. The gene calls are TRBV5-6 and TRBJ2-2; no firm D call. Trimming left V 2 bases short and J 1 base short, with 9 bases between. Germline values: CDR1 SGHDT, CDR2 YYEEEE. The CDR3 is 15 residues long.

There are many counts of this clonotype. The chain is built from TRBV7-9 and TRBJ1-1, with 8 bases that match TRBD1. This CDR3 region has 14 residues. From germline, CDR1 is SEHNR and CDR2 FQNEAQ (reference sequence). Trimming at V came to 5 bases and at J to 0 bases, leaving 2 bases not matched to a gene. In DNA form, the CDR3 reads TGTGCCAGCAGCCTGACAGGGGTGAACACTGAAGCTTTCTTT. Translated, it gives CASSLTGVNTEAFF.

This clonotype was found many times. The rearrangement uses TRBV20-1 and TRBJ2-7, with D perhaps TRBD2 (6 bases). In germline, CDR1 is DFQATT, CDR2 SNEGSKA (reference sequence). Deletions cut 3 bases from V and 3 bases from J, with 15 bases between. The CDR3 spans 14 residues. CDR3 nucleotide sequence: TGCAGTGCTAGCACTGGGCGGGGAATCTACGAGCAGTACTTC. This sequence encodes CSASTGRGIYEQYF.

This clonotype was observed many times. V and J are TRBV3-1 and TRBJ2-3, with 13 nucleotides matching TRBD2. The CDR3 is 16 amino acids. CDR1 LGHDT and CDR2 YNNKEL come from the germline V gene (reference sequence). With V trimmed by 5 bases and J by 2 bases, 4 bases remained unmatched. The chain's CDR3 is CASSRGLAGATDTQYF. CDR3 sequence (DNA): TGTGCCAGCAGCAGAGGACTAGCGGGGGCCACAGATACGCAGTATTTT.

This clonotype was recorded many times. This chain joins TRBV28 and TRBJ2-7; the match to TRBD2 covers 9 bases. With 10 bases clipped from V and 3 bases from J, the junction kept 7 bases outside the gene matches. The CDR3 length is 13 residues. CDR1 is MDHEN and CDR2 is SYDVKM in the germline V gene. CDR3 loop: CATLAGSNYEQYF. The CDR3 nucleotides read TGTGCCACCCTAGCGGGATCTAACTACGAGCAGTACTTC.

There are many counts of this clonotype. CDR3 in DNA: TGTGCCAGCAGTGAACTAGAGGCCGGGGAGCTGTTTTTT. Residues: CASSELEAGELFF. The V and J genes are TRBV6-1 and TRBJ2-2; the D is unclear. The germline V gene encodes CDR1 MNHNS and CDR2 SASEGT. V dropped 2 bases and J dropped 6 bases, with 7 bases sitting between them. The CDR3 spans 13 residues.